The 15 T cell receptor beta chains in this list originate from one sample, sequenced in a study of identical twins. One entry per CDR3 protein results from TCRdb running MiXCR on the 5' RACE reads. The sample carries about 210,000 distinct CDR3 sequences, roughly a tenth recorded once. Sequencing was performed on memory (CD45RO+) T cells sorted from blood. All receptors derive from a woman aged 18 to 35 in good health.

This clonotype was found a few times. The J gene is TRBJ1-4, the V gene TRBV29-1, with D hard to call. Germline values: CDR1 SQVTM, CDR2 ANQGSEA. CDR3 length: 12 amino acids. V gave up 5 bases and J gave up 7 bases, with 11 bases separating them. The CDR3 nucleotides read TGCAGCGTTAGACGGCCGGGTGAAAAACTGTTTTTT. Translated, it gives CSVRRPGEKLFF.

This clonotype has only a few counts. V usage is TRBV7-2 and J usage is TRBJ1-5, with D perhaps matching TRBD1 (5 bases). The V end was cut by 1 base, the J end by 9 bases, with 13 bases between. CDR3 size: 14 residues. Per germline, CDR1 SGHTA and CDR2 FQGNSA. This chain's CDR3 is CASSLVSTGGPQHF. The CDR3, as DNA: TGTGCCAGCAGCTTAGTCTCGACGGGGGGGCCCCAGCATTTT. Full variable domain (rest looked up from reference TRBV7-2 and TRBJ1-5): GAGVSQSPSNKVTEKGKDVELRCDPISGHTALYWYRQSLGQGLEFLIYFQGNSAPDKSGLPSDRFSAERTGGSVSTLTIQRTQQEDSAVYLCASSLVSTGGPQHFGDGTRLSIL.

There are many counts of this clonotype. The gene calls are TRBV24-1 and TRBJ2-3, with a possible D match to TRBD2 (5 bases). The V and J ends lost 5 bases and 2 bases respectively, with 10 bases between them. The CDR3 has 14 residues. CDR1 is KGHDR, CDR2 SFDVKD, per germline. CDR3 protein: CATSVGDVTDTQYF. Written as DNA, the CDR3 is TGTGCCACCAGTGTCGGGGATGTCACAGATACGCAGTATTTT.

The chain employs TRBV20-1 and TRBJ2-5, with 7 bases that match TRBD2. The germline gives CDR1 DFQATT, CDR2 SNEGSKA (reference sequence). Losses at the gene ends were 6 bases for V and 2 bases for J; bases not matched to a gene: 9. This CDR3 contains 14 residues. CDR3 nucleotides: TGCAGTGCCCCACTATCGGGGGGACAAGAGACCCAGTACTTC. This encodes CSAPLSGGQETQYF.

The chain recombines TRBV11-2 with TRBJ2-1; D is undetermined. CDR3 length equals 12 residues. Trimming removed 2 bases at V and 8 bases at J, with 7 bases between. Per germline, CDR1 SGHAT and CDR2 FQNNGV. CDR3 sequence (DNA): TGTGCCAGCAGCTTACTCGCGTATGAGCAGTTCTTC. It translates to CASSLLAYEQFF. The variable domain in full, completed from reference TRBV11-2 and TRBJ2-1, reads EAGVAQSPRYKIIEKRQSVAFWCNPISGHATLYWYQQILGQGPKLLIQFQNNGVVDDSQLPKDRFSAERLKGVDSTLKIQPAKLEDSAVYLCASSLLAYEQFFGPGTRLTVL.

This clonotype appeared a few times. CDR3 residues: CASRLGTFQRAGELFF. The DNA of the CDR3 is TGTGCCAGCAGACTAGGGACTTTCCAGCGGGCCGGGGAGCTGTTTTTT. The chain recombines TRBV5-8 with TRBJ2-2; possibly TRBD2 for D (6 bases). V was clipped by 5 bases and J by 6 bases, with 20 bases between them. From germline, CDR1 is SGHTS and CDR2 YDEGEE. The CDR3 sequence is 16 residues long.

This clonotype appeared a few times. The chain has TRBV7-2 and TRBJ1-3; the D is unclear. The CDR3 runs to 16 residues. V lost 3 bases to trimming and J lost 0 bases, with 12 bases between them. Germline V gene sequence: CDR1 SGHTA, CDR2 FQGNSA. The CDR3 sequence: CASSLGSVLSGNTIYF. The CDR3 region has the DNA TGTGCCAGCAGCTTGGGAAGTGTTCTCTCTGGAAACACCATATATTTT.

This clonotype turned up a few times. CDR3 loop: CATSIRRNTGELFF. CDR3 in DNA: TGTGCCACCAGCATCCGACGAAACACCGGGGAGCTGTTTTTT. The chain carries TRBV15 and TRBJ2-2; D ambiguous. The CDR3 has 14 amino acids. Looked up from germline, CDR1 is LNHNV and CDR2 is YYDKDF (reference sequence). Trimming stripped 4 bases from V and 2 bases from J, with 8 bases between.

The sample holds many counts of this clonotype. The chain links TRBV10-1 to TRBJ1-1; unclear D gene. Deletions cut 8 bases from V and 2 bases from J, with 12 bases between. The CDR3 is made up of 13 amino acids. CDR1 WNHNN and CDR2 SYGVQD come from the germline V gene (reference sequence). The CDR3 protein is CASSWGPNTEAFF. CDR3 DNA: TGCGCCAGCTCCTGGGGTCCAAACACTGAAGCTTTCTTT.

CDR3 sequence (DNA): TGCAGTGCTAGTCGGACAGGGAAGGGCTACGAGCAGTACTTC. Its protein product is CSASRTGKGYEQYF. The gene calls are TRBV20-1 and TRBJ2-7; the match to TRBD1 covers 8 bases. The germline CDR1 and CDR2 sequences are DFQATT and SNEGSKA (reference sequence). V gave up 3 bases and J gave up 3 bases; unmatched junction bases: 7. There are 14 residues in the CDR3.

A few counts support this clonotype. The V gene is TRBV4-2, the J gene TRBJ2-3; 8 bases align to TRBD2. J gave up 3 bases and V 4 bases, and 9 bases lay outside the gene matches. The germline V gene encodes CDR1 LGHNA and CDR2 YNFKEQ. The length of the CDR3 is 16 residues. The CDR3 region has the DNA TGTGCCAGCAGCCCCTTCGGGGCGGGGGGAACAGATACGCAGTATTTT. As protein: CASSPFGAGGTDTQYF.

The chain's CDR3 is CASSLQGQSYEQYF. The CDR3 nucleotides are TGCGCCAGCAGCTTGCAAGGACAGTCCTACGAGCAGTACTTC. This sequence joins TRBV5-1 and TRBJ2-7; perhaps TRBD1 as D (6 bases). V lost 1 base to trimming and J lost 1 base, with 9 bases between them. The germline V gene encodes CDR1 SGHRS and CDR2 YFSETQ. This CDR3 has 14 amino acids.

The chain carries TRBV13 and TRBJ1-2; TRBD1 matches at 8 bases. Losses at the gene ends were 5 bases for V and 8 bases for J; bases not matched to a gene: 7. The CDR3 extends over 13 amino acids. CDR1 is PRHDT and CDR2 is FYEKMQ in the germline V gene (reference sequence). Written as DNA, the CDR3 is TGTGCCAGCAGCCCCCAGGGGGCAGAAGGCTACACCTTC. Its protein product is CASSPQGAEGYTF.

In this sample, this clonotype turned up a few times. The rearrangement uses TRBV18 and TRBJ2-1, with D maybe TRBD2 (5 bases). In germline, CDR1 is KGHSH, CDR2 LQKENI. V lost 5 bases, J lost 2 bases, and 10 bases lay in between. This CDR3 is 14 amino acids long. The CDR3 loop is CASSMQRAYNEQFF. In nucleotides, the CDR3 is TGTGCCAGCTCAATGCAGAGGGCCTACAATGAGCAGTTCTTC.

This clonotype was seen only a few times. The V call is TRBV6-5, the J call TRBJ1-2, with 8 nucleotides matching TRBD1. In germline, CDR1 is MNHEY, CDR2 SVGAGI. This CDR3 is 15 amino acids long. V shed 5 bases and J 4 bases; nucleotides not matched to a gene: 9. DNA of the CDR3: TGTGCCAGCAGTAACCTTAGGACAGGGCTCTATGGCTACACCTTC. Encoded protein: CASSNLRTGLYGYTF.